This T cell receptor (beta chain) came from a study of shared clonotypes between healthy human individuals (dated by TCRdb to 2020 to 2022). Turning to the overall study: The cohort comprised two women and three men aged 18 to 49 years. For each donor, three plates each were used for CD4 naive and CD4 memory, two plates were used for CD8 naive, and one plate was used for CD8 memory. Between about 0.8 and 9 billion PBMCs per donor were obtained by leukapheresis. To estimate repertoire size and how much clonotypes are shared between individuals, the study performed deep sequencing of blood TCR repertoires from about five healthy adults. Libraries were prepared and TCR repertoires were sequenced by different laboratories using diverse techniques, in order to increase sequencing depth and limit assay-specific biases.

For the CD8 naive samples, CD45RO-negative cells were positively selected for CCR7, yielding a CD45RA+CCR7+ population from which TemRA cells were excluded. The donors were healthy, HIV-negative adults with no recently reported acute infections or vaccinations. All donors were Caucasian adults living in Nashville, Tennessee, USA. Blood was collected by leukapheresis, and PBMCs were isolated by Ficoll-Histopaque density gradient centrifugation and then cryopreserved in liquid nitrogen vapor phase. Purity and quantity of every magnetically sorted T cell population were checked by analytical flow cytometry. Genomic DNA was isolated from each sorted fraction and quantified by UV absorbance on a Nanodrop 2000c. Points the paper makes about the study in general: Sharing across a few donors was observed for about 5% of naive CD4, under 4% of naive CD8, around 2.5% of memory CD4, and about 0.4% of memory CD8 clonotypes. Compared with non-shared clonotypes, the clonotypes found in all four sorted-subset donors had higher generation probabilities. Based on pairwise subsampling, the degree of clonotype sharing among donors was expected to be affected by sequencing depth. Sampling was restricted to blood, and TCR repertoires in tissues likely differ from the TCR repertoires found in blood. Rarefaction of sorted-subset datasets indicated incomplete sequencing despite the large sequencing depth. Estimated clonotype richness was generally larger for naive than for memory subsets. Because the study included a small number of donors, the genetic and exposure-history diversity represented was limited.

Using the deep immunoSEQ assay, TCR CDR3 regions were amplified from genomic DNA by multiplex PCR. Extracted genomic DNA from each cell subset was distributed evenly across all wells of several immunoSEQ 96-well plates, and each plate was treated as a replicate. For sorted subsets, roughly 0.2 ug genomic DNA, equal to about 30,000 T cell genomes, was loaded into each replicate PCR. Purified libraries were quantified with a Qubit 3.0 fluorometer, sized on a Bioanalyzer 2100, and re-quantified with the KAPA Library Quantification kit. Every immunoSEQ 96-well plate was sequenced on a separate single-read 150-cycle Illumina NextSeq 550 flow cell. In the paper's pipeline: The immunoSEQ output contained only junctional sequences without quality scores, so filtering could not match that applied to full-length reads. To assign V/J genes and CDR3, sequences were annotated against IMGT germline references using PyIR, a Python wrapper for IgBLAST v1.9. Reads were removed for weak V/J assignments (E-value above 1e-6), missing CDR3, stop codons, out-of-frame junctions, or ambiguous translated residues. V3J clonotypes were defined by identical inferred V gene, J gene, and CDR3 amino acid sequence. Percentage overlap between repertoires was calculated by dividing the number of shared unique clonotypes by the size of the smaller repertoire. Repertoire richness was assessed with RTK rarefaction, the Chao1 estimator, and Recon v2.1 estimates of unobserved clonotypes. For all TCRbeta clonotypes obtained by the gDNA method from a few donors, generation probabilities were computed with OLGA. What TCRdb holds here is the immuneACCESS table cut down to in-frame rearrangements. Part of the clones is not present; checked against another copy, under half of the missing clones reflect an unresolved V gene, and the others are unexplained. V, J and clone size derive from that table, while D and trimming were established from the DNA sequence. The sample profile shows about 1,800,000 clones; approximately 94% of them were found once. Of the sample, approximately 1.2% falls within the top ten clones.

This clone appeared a single time. The target of this receptor is not known. Base quality data are lacking; no much larger clone is found one base away. The germline V gene yields SQVTM for CDR1 and ANQGSEA for CDR2. Germline trimming amounts to 3 bases on V and 10 bases on J, with 6 as the count of junction bases outside the gene matches. Including the terminal cysteine and phenylalanine, the CDR3 comprises 14 residues. CDR3 DNA is the only sequence kept; it has 42 bases, read in frame from the first base. The receptor chain draws on TRBV29-1 and TRBJ2-1, and 13 junction bases match TRBD2. This TCR was recovered from a man younger than 35 in good health. Material for sequencing was naive CD8+ T cells sorted from blood. Read against the paper, the sample's cell subset or site label means: CD45RA+CCR7+. The CDR3 protein sequence reads: CSVEGTSGVAEQFF. The nucleotide sequence reads TGCAGCGTTGAGGGGACTAGCGGGGTTGCGGAGCAGTTCTTC.